This T cell receptor (beta chain) emerged from a study of T-cell reconstitution after alpha-beta-depleted transplantation in children. V shed 5 bases and J shed 2 bases, with 19 bases lying between them. Germline V gene lookup returns CDR1 DFQATT and CDR2 SNEGSKA (reference sequence). The CDR3 is made up of 16 amino acids. Study-level results: Day-60 TCRbeta diversity that was high in some patients was derived from surviving recipient T cells and thymic progenitors.

Note on this clonotype: What it binds is not known.

During its preparation, the TCRbeta library received unique molecular identifiers. One entry per CDR3 protein, called by TCRdb with MiXCR from the PCR reads. Of a few hundred thousand distinct CDR3 sequences listed, roughly 44% are singletons. The source material was PBMCs, sampled before TCRalphabeta/CD19-depleted stem cell transplant. This rearrangement joins TRBV20-1 to TRBJ2-1, with D maybe TRBD2 (7 bases). The TCR originated in a girl between 2 and 10 years old with aplastic anemia, due to receive a stem cell transplant. CDR3 loop: CSAGGRGGSAYNEQFF. The DNA of the CDR3 is TGCAGTGCTGGGGGGAGGGGGGGAAGCGCCTACAATGAGCAGTTCTTC.